The sequence of this T cell receptor (beta chain) was determined in a study of blood T cell repertoires in COVID-19. About the research overall: Sample material is recorded as cDNA or gDNA derived from T cells, B-cell-depleted T cells, or PBMCs.

This CDR3 comprises 14 residues. In germline, CDR1 is MNHEY, CDR2 SVGAGI. V lost 0 bases and J lost 5; bases outside the gene matches: 1. Enrolled through a virtual design, the participants were between roughly 18 and 100 years of age and came from 24 US areas. Participants reported their clinical history, and cohort assignment relied on those reports. Those designated as exposed participants met a COVID-19 case within 2 weeks before study entry. Assay used: immunoSEQ multiplex PCR; TCRdb lists only in-frame clones, some missing. The sample contains roughly 190,000 clones, 65% to 85% of which appear only once.

This receptor was taken from a young woman who had been exposed to COVID-19. The sequencing sample was made of PBMCs or T cells enriched from blood (not recorded which). The genes are TRBV6-5 and TRBJ2-5, with 9 bases identical to TRBD1. The CDR3 loop is CASSYSTGGETQYF. DNA for the CDR3: TGTGCCAGCAGTTACTCAACAGGGGGCGAGACCCAGTACTTC.